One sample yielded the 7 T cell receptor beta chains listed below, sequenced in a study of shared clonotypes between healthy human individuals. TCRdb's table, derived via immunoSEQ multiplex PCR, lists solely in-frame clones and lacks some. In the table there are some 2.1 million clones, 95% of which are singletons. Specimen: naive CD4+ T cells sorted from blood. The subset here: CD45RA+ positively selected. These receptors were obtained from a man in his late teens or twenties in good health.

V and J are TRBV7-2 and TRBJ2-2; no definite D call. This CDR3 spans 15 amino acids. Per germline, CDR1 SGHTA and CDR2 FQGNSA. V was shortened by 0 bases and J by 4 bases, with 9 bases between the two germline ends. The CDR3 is CASSLALTVTGELFF. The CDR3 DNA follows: TGTGCCAGCAGCTTAGCGCTGACGGTCACCGGGGAGCTGTTTTTT.

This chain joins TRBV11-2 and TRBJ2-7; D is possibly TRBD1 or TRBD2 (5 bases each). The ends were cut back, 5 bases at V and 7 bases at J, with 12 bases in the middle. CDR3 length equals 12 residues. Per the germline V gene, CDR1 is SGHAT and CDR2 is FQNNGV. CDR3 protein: CASSPSEGEQYF. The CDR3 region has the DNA TGTGCCAGCAGCCCTTCCGAGGGGGAGCAGTACTTC.

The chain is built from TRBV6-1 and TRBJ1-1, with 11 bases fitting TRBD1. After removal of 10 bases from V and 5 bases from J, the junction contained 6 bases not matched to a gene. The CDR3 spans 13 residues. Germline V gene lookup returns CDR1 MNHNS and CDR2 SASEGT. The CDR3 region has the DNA TGTGCCACCCGGGGACAGGGGGAAACTGAAGCTTTCTTT. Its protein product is CATRGQGETEAFF.

The CDR3 loop reads CASSFGRVKGSSEAFF. CDR3 sequence (DNA): TGTGCCAGCAGCTTCGGGCGGGTAAAGGGAAGCTCTGAAGCTTTCTTT. The rearrangement joins TRBV5-6 to TRBJ1-1; D unclear. CDR3 length: 16 residues. The ends were cut back, 2 bases at V and 6 bases at J, with 20 bases in the middle. Per germline, CDR1 SGHDT and CDR2 YYEEEE.

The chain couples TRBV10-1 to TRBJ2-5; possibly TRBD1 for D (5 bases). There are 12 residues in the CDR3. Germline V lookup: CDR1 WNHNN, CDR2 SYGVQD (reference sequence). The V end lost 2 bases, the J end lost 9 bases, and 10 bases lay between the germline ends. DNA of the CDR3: TGCGCCAGCAGTGAGGGGGCCCAGGCCCAGTACTTC. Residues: CASSEGAQAQYF.

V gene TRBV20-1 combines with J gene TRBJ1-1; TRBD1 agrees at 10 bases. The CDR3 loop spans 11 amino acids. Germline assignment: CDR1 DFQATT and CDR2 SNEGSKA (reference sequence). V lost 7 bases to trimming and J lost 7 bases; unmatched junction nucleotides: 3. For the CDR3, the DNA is TGCAGTGGGGACAGGGGCGGTGAAGCTTTCTTT. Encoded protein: CSGDRGGEAFF.

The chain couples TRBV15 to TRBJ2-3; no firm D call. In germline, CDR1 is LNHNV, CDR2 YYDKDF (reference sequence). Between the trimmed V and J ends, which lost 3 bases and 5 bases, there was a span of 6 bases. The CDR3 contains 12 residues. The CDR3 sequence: CATSSSGDTQYF. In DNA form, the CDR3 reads TGTGCCACCAGCAGCTCGGGAGATACGCAGTATTTT.